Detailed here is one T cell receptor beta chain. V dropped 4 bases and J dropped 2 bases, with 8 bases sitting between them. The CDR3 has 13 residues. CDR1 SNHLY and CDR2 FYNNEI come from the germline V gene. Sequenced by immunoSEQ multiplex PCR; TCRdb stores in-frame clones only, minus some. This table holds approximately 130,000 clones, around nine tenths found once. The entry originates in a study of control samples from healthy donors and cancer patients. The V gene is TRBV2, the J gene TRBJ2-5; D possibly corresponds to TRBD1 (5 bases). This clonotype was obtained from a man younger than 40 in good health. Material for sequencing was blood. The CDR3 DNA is TGTGCCAGCAGTGTGACAGCTCAAGAGACCCAGTACTTC. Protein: CASSVTAQETQYF.